This T cell receptor beta chain was recorded in a study of brain metastases from non-small cell lung cancer. The study, taken as a whole, reports: T-cell clones appeared expanded in 60% to 75% of brain metastases relative to matched primary tumors.

About this clone: Its antigen is not identified.

In germline, CDR1 is MNHEY, CDR2 SMNVEV (reference sequence). Between the trimmed V and J ends, which lost 3 bases and 5 bases, there was a span of 5 bases. The CDR3 loop spans 12 amino acids. Profiled with immunoSEQ multiplex PCR; TCRdb holds only in-frame clones, not every one. This sample has roughly 2,500 clones, with around 90% found just once. Sequencing was done on a sample of primary lung tumor tissue. The source is a donor aged 40 or older with non-small cell lung cancer. The genes are TRBV27 and TRBJ2-1; no reliable D call. The CDR3: CASSFGNNEQFF. Written as DNA, the CDR3 is TGTGCCAGCAGTTTCGGTAACAATGAGCAGTTCTTC.